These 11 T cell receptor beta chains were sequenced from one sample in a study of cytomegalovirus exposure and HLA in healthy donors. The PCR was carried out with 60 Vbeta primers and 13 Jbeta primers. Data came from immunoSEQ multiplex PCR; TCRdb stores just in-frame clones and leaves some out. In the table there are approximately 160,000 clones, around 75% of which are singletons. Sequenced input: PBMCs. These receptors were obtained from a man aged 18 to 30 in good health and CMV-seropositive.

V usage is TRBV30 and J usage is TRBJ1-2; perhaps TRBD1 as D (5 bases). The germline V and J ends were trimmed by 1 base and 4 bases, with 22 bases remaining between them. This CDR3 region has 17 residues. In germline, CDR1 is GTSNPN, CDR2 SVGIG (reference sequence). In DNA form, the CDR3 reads TGTGCCTGGAGTGCCGAGGCCGGGACTGGGATGAGCTATGGCTACACCTTC. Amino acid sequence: CAWSAEAGTGMSYGYTF.

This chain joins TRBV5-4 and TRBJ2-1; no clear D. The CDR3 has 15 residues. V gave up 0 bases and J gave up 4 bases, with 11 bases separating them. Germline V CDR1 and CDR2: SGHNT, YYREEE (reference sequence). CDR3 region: CASSLDSGAYNEQFF. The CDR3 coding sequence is TGTGCCAGCAGCTTGGACAGTGGCGCTTACAATGAGCAGTTCTTC.

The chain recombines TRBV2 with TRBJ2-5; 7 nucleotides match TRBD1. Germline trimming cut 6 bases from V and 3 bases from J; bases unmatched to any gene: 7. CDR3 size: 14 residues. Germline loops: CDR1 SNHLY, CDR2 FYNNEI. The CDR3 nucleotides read TGTGCCAGCAGAGATGACAGGGCTGAAGAGACCCAGTACTTC. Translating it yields CASRDDRAEETQYF. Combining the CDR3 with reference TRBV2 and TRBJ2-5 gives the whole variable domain EPEVTQTPSHQVTQMGQEVILRCVPISNHLYFYWYRQILGQKVEFLVSFYNNEISEKSEIFDDQFSVERPDGSNFTLKIRSTKLEDSAMYFCASRDDRAEETQYFGPGTRLLVL.

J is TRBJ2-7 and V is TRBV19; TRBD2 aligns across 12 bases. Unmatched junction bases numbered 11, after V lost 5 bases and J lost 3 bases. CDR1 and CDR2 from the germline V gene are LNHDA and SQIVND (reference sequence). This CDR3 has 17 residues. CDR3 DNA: TGTGCCAGTAGTCCCCTAAAACTAGCGGGAGGCATCTACGAGCAGTACGTC. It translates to CASSPLKLAGGIYEQYV.

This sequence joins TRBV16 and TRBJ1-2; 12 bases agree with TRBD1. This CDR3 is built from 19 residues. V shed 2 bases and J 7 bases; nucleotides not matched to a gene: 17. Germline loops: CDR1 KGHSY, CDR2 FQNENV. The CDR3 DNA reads TGTGCCAGCAGCCAAAACCTCCCGGGGTTGGGACAGGGGGCCGCTGGCTACACCTTC. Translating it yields CASSQNLPGLGQGAAGYTF.

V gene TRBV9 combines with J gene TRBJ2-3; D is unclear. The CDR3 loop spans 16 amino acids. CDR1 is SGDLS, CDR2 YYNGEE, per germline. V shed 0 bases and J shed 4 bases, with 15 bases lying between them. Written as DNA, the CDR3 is TGTGCCAGCAGCGTAGTAAGCTCAGCAGGCGCAGATACGCAGTATTTT. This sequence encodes CASSVVSSAGADTQYF.

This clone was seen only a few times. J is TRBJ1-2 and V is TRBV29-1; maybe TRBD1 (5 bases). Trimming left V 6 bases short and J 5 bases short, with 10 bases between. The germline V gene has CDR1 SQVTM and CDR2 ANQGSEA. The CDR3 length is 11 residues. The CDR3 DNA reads TGCAGCGTGGGGGGGGAGTATGGCTACACCTTC. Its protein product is CSVGGEYGYTF. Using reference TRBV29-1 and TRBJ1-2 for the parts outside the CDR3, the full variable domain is SAVISQKPSRDICQRGTSLTIQCQVDSQVTMMFWYRQQPGQSLTLIATANQGSEATYESGFVIDKFPISRPNLTFSTLTVSNMSPEDSSIYLCSVGGEYGYTFGSGTRLTVV.

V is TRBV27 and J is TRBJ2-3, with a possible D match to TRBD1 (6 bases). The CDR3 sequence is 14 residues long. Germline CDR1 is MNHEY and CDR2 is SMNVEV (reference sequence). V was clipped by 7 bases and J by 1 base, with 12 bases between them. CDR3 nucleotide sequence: TGTGCCAGCAACCTTGAGGGGGGCACAGATACGCAGTATTTT. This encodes CASNLEGGTDTQYF.

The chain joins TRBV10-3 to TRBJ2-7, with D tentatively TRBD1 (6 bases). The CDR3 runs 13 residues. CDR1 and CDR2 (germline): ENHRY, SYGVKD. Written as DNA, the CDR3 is TGTGCCATCAGTGAGACAGGGTCGAGCCGGCCATGGGTC. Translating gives CAISETGSSRPWV.

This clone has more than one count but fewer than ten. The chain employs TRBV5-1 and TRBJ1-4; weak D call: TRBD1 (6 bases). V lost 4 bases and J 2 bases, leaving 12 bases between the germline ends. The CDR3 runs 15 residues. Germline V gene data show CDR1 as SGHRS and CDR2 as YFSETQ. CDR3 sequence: CASSAGQSTNEKLFF. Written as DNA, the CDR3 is TGCGCCAGCAGCGCCGGACAGAGCACTAATGAAAAACTGTTTTTT.

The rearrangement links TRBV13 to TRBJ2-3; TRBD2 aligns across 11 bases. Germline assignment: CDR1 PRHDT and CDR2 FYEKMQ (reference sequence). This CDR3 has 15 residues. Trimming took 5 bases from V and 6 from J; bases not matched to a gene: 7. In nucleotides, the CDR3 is TGTGCCAGCAGCCGACTAGCGGGAACCCCCGATACGCAGTATTTT. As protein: CASSRLAGTPDTQYF.